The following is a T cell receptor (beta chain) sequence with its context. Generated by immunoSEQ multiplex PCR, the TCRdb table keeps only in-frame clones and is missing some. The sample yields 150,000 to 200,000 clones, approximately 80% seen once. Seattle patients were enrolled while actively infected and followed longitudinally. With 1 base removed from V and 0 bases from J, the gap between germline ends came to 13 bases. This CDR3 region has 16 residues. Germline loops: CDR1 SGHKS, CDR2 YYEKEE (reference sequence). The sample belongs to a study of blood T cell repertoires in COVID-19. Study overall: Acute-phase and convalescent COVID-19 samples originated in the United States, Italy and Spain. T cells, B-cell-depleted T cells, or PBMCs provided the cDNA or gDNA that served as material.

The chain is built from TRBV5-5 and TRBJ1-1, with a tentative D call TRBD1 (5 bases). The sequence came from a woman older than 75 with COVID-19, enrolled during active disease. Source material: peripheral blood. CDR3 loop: CASSLRFLDMNTEAFF. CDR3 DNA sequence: TGTGCCAGCAGCTTGCGCTTCCTGGACATGAACACTGAAGCTTTCTTT.